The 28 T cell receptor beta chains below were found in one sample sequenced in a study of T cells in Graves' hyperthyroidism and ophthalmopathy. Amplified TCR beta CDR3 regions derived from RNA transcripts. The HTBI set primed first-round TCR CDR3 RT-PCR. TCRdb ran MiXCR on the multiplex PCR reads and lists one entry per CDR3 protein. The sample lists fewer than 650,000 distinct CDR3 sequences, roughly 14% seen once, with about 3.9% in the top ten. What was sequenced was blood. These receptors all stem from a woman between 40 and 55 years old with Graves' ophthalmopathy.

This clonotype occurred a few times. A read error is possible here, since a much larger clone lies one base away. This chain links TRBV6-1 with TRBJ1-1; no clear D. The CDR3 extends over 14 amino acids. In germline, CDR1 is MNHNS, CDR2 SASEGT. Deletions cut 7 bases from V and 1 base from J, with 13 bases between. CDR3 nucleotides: TGTGCCAGCACCCCCTCTGGCCAGAACACTGAAGCTTTCTTT. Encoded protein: CASTPSGQNTEAFF.

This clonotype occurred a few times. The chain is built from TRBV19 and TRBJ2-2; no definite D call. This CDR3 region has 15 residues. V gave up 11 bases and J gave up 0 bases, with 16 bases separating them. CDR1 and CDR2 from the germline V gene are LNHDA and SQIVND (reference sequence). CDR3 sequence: CASRAPNPNTGELFF. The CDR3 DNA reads TGTGCCTCTCGAGCCCCCAATCCGAACACCGGGGAGCTGTTTTTT.

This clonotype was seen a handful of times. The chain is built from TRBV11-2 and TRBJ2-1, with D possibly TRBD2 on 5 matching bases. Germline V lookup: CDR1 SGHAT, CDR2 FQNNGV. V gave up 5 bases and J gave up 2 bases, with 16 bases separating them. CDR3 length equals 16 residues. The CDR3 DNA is TGTGCCAGCAGCCAAATGGGCGGGCCCACCTACAATGAGCAGTTCTTC. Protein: CASSQMGGPTYNEQFF.

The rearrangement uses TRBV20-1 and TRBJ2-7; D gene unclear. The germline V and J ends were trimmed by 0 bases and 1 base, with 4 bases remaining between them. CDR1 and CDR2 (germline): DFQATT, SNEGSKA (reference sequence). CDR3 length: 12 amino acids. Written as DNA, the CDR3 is TGCAGTGCTAGAGAAAGGTCCTACGAGCAGTACTTC. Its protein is CSARERSYEQYF.

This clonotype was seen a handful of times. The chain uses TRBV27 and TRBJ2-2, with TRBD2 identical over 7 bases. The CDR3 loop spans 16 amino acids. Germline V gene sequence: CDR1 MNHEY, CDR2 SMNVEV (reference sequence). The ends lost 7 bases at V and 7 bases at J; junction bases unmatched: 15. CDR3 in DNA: TGTGCCAGCACCCCTGGCGGCGGGAGTATGATCGGGGAGCTGTTTTTT. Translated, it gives CASTPGGGSMIGELFF.

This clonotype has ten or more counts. Written as DNA, the CDR3 is TGTGCCAGCAGCTCCCTCCCATCGGCGAACACTGAAGCTTTCTTT. Its translation: CASSSLPSANTEAFF. The chain recombines TRBV27 with TRBJ1-1; D is uncertain. Trimming took off 6 bases at V and 1 base at J, with 15 bases between the two ends. This CDR3 is built from 15 residues. Germline V lookup: CDR1 MNHEY, CDR2 SMNVEV (reference sequence).

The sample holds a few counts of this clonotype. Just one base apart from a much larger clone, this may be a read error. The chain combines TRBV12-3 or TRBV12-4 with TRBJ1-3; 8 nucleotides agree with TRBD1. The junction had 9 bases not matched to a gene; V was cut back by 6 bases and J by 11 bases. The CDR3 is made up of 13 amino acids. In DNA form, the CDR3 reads TGTGCCAGCAGAATGACAGGGGAGGACGCCATATATTTT. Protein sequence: CASRMTGEDAIYF.

DNA for the CDR3: TGTGCCAGCAGAGGACTCTCCCTCCACGAGCAGTACTTC. This gives the protein CASRGLSLHEQYF. The chain is built from TRBV7-8 and TRBJ2-7; maybe TRBD2 (5 bases). CDR3 length equals 13 residues. Trimming took off 6 bases at V and 5 bases at J, with 14 bases between the two ends. CDR1 is SGHVS and CDR2 is FQNEAQ in the germline V gene.

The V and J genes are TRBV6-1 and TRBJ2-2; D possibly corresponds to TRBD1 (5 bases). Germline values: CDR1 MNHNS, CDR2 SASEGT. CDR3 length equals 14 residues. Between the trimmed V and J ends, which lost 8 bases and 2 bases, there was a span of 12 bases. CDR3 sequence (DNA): TGTGCCAGCTTTTCGACAGACAACACCGGGGAGCTGTTTTTT. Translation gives CASFSTDNTGELFF.

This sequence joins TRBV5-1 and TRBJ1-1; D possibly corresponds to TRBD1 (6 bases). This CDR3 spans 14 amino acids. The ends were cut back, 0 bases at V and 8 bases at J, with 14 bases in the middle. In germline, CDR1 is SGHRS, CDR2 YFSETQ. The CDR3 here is CASSLDGGHSEAFF. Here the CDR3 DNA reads TGCGCCAGCAGCTTGGATGGGGGGCATTCCGAAGCTTTCTTT.

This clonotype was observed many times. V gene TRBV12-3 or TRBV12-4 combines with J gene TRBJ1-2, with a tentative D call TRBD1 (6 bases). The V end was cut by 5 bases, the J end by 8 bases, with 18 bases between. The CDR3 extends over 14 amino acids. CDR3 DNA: TGTGCCAGCAGTAATCCGGGACAAGAGGCGGGCTACACCTTC. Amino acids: CASSNPGQEAGYTF.

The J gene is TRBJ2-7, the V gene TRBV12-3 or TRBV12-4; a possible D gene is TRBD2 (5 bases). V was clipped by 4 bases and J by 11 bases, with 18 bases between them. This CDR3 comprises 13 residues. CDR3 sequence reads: CASSSGGPSGEYF. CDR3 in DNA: TGTGCCAGCAGTTCCGGCGGCCCCAGCGGAGAGTACTTC.

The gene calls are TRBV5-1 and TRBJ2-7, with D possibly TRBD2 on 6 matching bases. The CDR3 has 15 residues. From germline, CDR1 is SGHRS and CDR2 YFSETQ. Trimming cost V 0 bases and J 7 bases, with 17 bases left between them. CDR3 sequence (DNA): TGCGCCAGCAGCTTGGCCGAAGGGTCAGGAGGGGAGCAGTACTTC. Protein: CASSLAEGSGGEQYF.

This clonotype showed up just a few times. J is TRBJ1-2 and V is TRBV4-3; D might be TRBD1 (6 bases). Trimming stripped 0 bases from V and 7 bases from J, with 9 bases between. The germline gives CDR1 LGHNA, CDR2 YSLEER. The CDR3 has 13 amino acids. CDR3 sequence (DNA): TGCGCCAGCAGCCAAGACAGGGGTTTTGGCTACACCTTC. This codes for CASSQDRGFGYTF.

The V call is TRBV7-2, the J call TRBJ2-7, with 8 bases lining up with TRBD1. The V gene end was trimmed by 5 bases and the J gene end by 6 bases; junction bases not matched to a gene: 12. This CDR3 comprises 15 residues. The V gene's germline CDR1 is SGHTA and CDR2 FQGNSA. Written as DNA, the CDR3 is TGTGCCAGCAGCCCCAATACGGACAGGGTTTTCGAGCAGTACTTC. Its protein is CASSPNTDRVFEQYF.

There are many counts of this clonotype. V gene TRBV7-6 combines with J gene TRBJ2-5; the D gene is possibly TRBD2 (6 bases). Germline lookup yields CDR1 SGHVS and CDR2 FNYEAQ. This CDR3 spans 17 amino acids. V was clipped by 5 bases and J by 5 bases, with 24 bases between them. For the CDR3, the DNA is TGTGCCAGCAGCAACCTGTACGGGGCGCGGGATTCGGAGACCCAGTACTTC. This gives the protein CASSNLYGARDSETQYF.

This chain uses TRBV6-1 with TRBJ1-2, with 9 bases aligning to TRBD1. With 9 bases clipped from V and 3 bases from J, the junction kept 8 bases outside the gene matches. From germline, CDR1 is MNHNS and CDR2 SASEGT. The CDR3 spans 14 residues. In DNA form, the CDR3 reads TGTGCCAGTCGCTGGGGACAGGGAGACTATGGCTACACCTTC. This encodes CASRWGQGDYGYTF.

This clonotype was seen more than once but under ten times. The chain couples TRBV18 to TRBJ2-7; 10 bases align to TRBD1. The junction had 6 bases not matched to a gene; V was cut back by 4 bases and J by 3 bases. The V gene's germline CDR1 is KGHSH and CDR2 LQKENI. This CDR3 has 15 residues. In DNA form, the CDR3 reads TGTGCCAGCTCACTATCGACAGGGGGCCTCTACGAGCAGTACTTC. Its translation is CASSLSTGGLYEQYF. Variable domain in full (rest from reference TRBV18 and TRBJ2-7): NAGVMQNPRHLVRRRGQEARLRCSPMKGHSHVYWYRQLPEEGLKFMVYLQKENIIDESGMPKERFSAEFPKEGPSILRIQQVVRGDSAAYFCASSLSTGGLYEQYFGPGTRLTVT.

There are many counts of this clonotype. The CDR3, as DNA: TGTGCCACCAGTGATTTATGGCAGAACACCGGGGAGCTGTTTTTT. Translated, it gives CATSDLWQNTGELFF. V gene TRBV24-1 combines with J gene TRBJ2-2; D not resolved. This CDR3 spans 15 amino acids. Looked up from germline, CDR1 is KGHDR and CDR2 is SFDVKD. V lost 1 base to trimming and J lost 1 base, with 6 bases between them.

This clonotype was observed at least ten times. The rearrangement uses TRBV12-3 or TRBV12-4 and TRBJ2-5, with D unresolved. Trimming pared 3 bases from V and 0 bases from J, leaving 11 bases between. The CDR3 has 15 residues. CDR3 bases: TGTGCCAGCAGTTTTGACACTTCGTACCAAGAGACCCAGTACTTC. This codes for CASSFDTSYQETQYF.

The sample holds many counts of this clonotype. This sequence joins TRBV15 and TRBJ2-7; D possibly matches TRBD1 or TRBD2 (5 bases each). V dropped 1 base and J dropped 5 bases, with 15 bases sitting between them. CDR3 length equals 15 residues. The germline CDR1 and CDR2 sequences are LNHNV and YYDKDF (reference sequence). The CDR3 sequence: CATSRVGTGRDEQYF. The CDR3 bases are TGTGCCACCAGCAGAGTAGGGACGGGTCGGGACGAGCAGTACTTC. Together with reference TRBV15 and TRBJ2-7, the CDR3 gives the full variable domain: DAMVIQNPRYQVTQFGKPVTLSCSQTLNHNVMYWYQQKSSQAPKLLFHYYDKDFNNEADTPDNFQSRRPNTSFCFLDIRSPGLGDTAMYLCATSRVGTGRDEQYFGPGTRLTVT.

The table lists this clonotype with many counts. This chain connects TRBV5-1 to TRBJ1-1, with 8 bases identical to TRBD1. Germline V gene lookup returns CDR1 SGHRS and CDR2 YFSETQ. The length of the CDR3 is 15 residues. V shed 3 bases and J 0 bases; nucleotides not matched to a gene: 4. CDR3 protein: CASSSDRGLNTEAFF. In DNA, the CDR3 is TGCGCCAGCAGCTCCGACAGGGGCTTGAACACTGAAGCTTTCTTT.

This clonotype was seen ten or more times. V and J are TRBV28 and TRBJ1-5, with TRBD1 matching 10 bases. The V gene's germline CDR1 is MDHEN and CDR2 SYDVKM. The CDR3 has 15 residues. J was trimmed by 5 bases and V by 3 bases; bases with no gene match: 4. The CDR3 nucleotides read TGTGCCAGCAGTTTTAGGGACAGGGGTTATCAGCCCCAGCATTTT. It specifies CASSFRDRGYQPQHF. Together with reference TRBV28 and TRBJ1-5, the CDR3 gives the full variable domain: DVKVTQSSRYLVKRTGEKVFLECVQDMDHENMFWYRQDPGLGLRLIYFSYDVKMKEKGDIPEGYSVSREKKERFSLILESASTNQTSMYLCASSFRDRGYQPQHFGDGTRLSIL.

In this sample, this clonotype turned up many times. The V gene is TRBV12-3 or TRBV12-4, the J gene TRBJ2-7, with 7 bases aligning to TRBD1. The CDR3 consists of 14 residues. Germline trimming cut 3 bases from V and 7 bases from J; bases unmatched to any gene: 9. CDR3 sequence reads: CASSFDRDVGEQYF. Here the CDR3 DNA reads TGTGCCAGCAGTTTTGACAGGGACGTCGGGGAGCAGTACTTC.

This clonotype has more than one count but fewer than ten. In DNA form, the CDR3 reads TGCAGTGCTGGGACAGGGAGTTCACCCCTCCACTTT. As protein: CSAGTGSSPLHF. V gene TRBV20-1 combines with J gene TRBJ1-6; 9 positions agree with TRBD1. V lost 5 bases to trimming and J lost 9 bases; unmatched junction nucleotides: 2. The CDR3 has 12 amino acids. Looked up from germline, CDR1 is DFQATT and CDR2 is SNEGSKA (reference sequence).

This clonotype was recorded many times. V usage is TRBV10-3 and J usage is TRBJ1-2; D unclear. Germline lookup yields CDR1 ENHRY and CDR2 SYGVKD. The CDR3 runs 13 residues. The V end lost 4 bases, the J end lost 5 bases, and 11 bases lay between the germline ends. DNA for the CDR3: TGTGCCATCAGTGGACTACCTCATTATGGCTACACCTTC. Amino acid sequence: CAISGLPHYGYTF.

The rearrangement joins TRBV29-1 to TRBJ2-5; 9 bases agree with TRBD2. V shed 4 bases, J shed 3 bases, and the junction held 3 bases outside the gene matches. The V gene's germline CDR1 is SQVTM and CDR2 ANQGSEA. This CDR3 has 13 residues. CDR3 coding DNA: TGCAGCGTTGTACTAGCGGGTGAAGAGACCCAGTACTTC. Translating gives CSVVLAGEETQYF.

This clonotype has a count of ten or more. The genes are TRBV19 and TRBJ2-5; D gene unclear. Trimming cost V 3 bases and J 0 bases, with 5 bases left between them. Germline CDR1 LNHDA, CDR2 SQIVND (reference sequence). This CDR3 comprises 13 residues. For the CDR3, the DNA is TGTGCCAGTAGTATGACCGACCAAGAGACCCAGTACTTC. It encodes CASSMTDQETQYF.